The 24 T cell receptor beta chains below were found in one sample sequenced in a study of CD8+CD57+ T cells in acquired aplastic anemia. The sequenced patients had an expansion of CD8+CD57+ cells seen by flow cytometry. TCR beta VDJ and CDR3 were profiled, and genomic DNA was the template. TCRdb reprocessed the reads via MiXCR and lists one record per CDR3 protein. This table holds 130,000 or so distinct CDR3 sequences, almost 40% found once. What was sequenced was sorted CD4+, CD8+, or CD8+CD57+ T cells (not recorded which) from PBMCs. These receptor sequences come from a human donor with aplastic anemia.

The V gene is TRBV2, the J gene TRBJ2-7; perhaps TRBD2 as D (5 bases). CDR3 length: 14 residues. The V gene's germline CDR1 is SNHLY and CDR2 FYNNEI. Trimming shortened V by 6 bases and J by 1 base, and 13 bases separated the two germline ends. CDR3 loop: CASRLDGGSYEQYF. The CDR3 nucleotides read TGTGCCAGCAGATTGGACGGAGGTTCCTACGAGCAGTACTTC. Full variable domain (outside the CDR3, taken from reference TRBV2 and TRBJ2-7): EPEVTQTPSHQVTQMGQEVILRCVPISNHLYFYWYRQILGQKVEFLVSFYNNEISEKSEIFDDQFSVERPDGSNFTLKIRSTKLEDSAMYFCASRLDGGSYEQYFGPGTRLTVT.

As concerns this clonotype: A much more abundant neighbour one base away suggests this may be a read error. V usage is TRBV14 and J usage is TRBJ1-2, with TRBD1 identical over 7 bases. The CDR3 runs 13 residues. Per the germline V gene, CDR1 is SGHDN and CDR2 is FVKESK. CDR3 sequence reads: CARSLRTGDGYAF. DNA of the CDR3: TGTGCCCGCAGCCTTCGAACAGGGGATGGCTACGCCTTC.

V and J are TRBV25-1 and TRBJ1-1, with a possible D match to TRBD1 (5 bases). There are 15 residues in the CDR3. Trimming cost V 6 bases and J 3 bases, with 17 bases left between them. Germline loops: CDR1 MGHDK, CDR2 SYGVNS. As DNA, the CDR3 is TGTGCCAGCAGCGACGTTCGACAGACTCACACTGAAGCTTTCTTT. It translates to CASSDVRQTHTEAFF.

This clonotype was counted only a few times. This may come from a read error, since a much larger clone is one base off. This chain links TRBV20-1 with TRBJ1-2; maybe TRBD1 (5 bases). The length of the CDR3 is 12 residues. Germline V gene lookup returns CDR1 DFQATT and CDR2 SNEGSKA (reference sequence). Written as DNA, the CDR3 is TGCAGTGCTAGAGTCCAGAGGGGTGGCCACACCTTC. Translating gives CSARVQRGGHTF.

This clonotype is deemed medium-sized. The chain carries TRBV29-1 and TRBJ1-2; no reliable D call. CDR3 length equals 11 residues. V was cut by 0 bases and J by 5 bases, with 4 bases left in between. Looked up from germline, CDR1 is SQVTM and CDR2 is ANQGSEA. CDR3 in amino acids: CSVEEQYGYTF. CDR3 bases: TGCAGCGTTGAAGAGCAGTATGGCTACACCTTC.

Comments on this clonotype: A single base separates this from a much larger clone, so it may be a read error. The chain has TRBV5-1 and TRBJ1-4, with 7 positions matching TRBD1. Germline CDR1 reads SGHRS; CDR2 reads YFSETQ. J lost 8 bases, V lost 4 bases, and 11 bases had no gene match. CDR3 size: 15 residues. CDR3 nucleotides: TGCGCCAGCAGCCCAGGGGCAGGGGGAGAGGAAAAACTGTTTTTT. This gives the protein CASSPGAGGEEKLFF.

The V gene is TRBV25-1, the J gene TRBJ2-3; D might be TRBD1 or TRBD2, each matching 5 bases. The V end lost 6 bases, the J end lost 0 bases, and 16 bases lay between the germline ends. CDR1 and CDR2 from the germline V gene are MGHDK and SYGVNS. This CDR3 comprises 16 residues. The CDR3 here is CASSLDQRGSTDTQYF. In DNA, the CDR3 is TGTGCCAGCAGCTTAGATCAGAGGGGTAGCACAGATACGCAGTATTTT.

V is TRBV6-1 and J is TRBJ2-3, with a weak D call TRBD2 (6 bases). V lost 6 bases to trimming and J lost 1 base, with 14 bases between them. The length of the CDR3 is 15 residues. The germline CDR1 and CDR2 sequences are MNHNS and SASEGT. In nucleotides, the CDR3 is TGTGCCAGCAGCCCCGGGACGGGGGGCACAGATACGCAGTATTTT. Encoded protein: CASSPGTGGTDTQYF.

This clonotype appeared many times. The chain links TRBV19 to TRBJ2-1; D could derive from TRBD1 or TRBD2 (6 bases each). The germline gives CDR1 LNHDA, CDR2 SQIVND (reference sequence). V was shortened by 3 bases and J by 12 bases, with 24 bases between the two germline ends. CDR3 length equals 16 residues. CDR3 sequence reads: CASSIRRGNFFYGQFF. The CDR3 nucleotides read TGTGCCAGTAGTATCCGGAGGGGGAACTTTTTCTATGGGCAGTTCTTC. Supplemented by reference TRBV19 and TRBJ2-1, the full variable domain reads DGGITQSPKYLFRKEGQNVTLSCEQNLNHDAMYWYRQDPGQGLRLIYYSQIVNDFQKGDIAEGYSVSREKKESFPLTVTSAQKNPTAFYLCASSIRRGNFFYGQFFGPGTRLTVL.

The J gene is TRBJ2-1, the V gene TRBV15; TRBD1 aligns across 8 bases. The V gene's germline CDR1 is LNHNV and CDR2 YYDKDF (reference sequence). The CDR3 consists of 17 residues. Germline trimming cut 0 bases from V and 5 bases from J; bases unmatched to any gene: 9. The CDR3: CATSREGPGQAHNEQFF. The DNA of the CDR3 is TGTGCCACCAGCAGAGAGGGGCCGGGACAGGCCCACAATGAGCAGTTCTTC.

This clonotype was found many times. The chain is built from TRBV2 and TRBJ1-5, with D tentatively TRBD1 (6 bases). Between the trimmed V and J ends, which lost 3 bases and 5 bases, there was a span of 17 bases. Germline CDR1 reads SNHLY; CDR2 reads FYNNEI. The CDR3 totals 16 residues. This CDR3 is CASSDHGGALDQPQHF. The CDR3 bases are TGTGCCAGCAGTGATCACGGGGGCGCTTTGGATCAGCCCCAGCATTTT.

This clonotype has ten or more counts. The rearrangement joins TRBV7-2 to TRBJ1-2; 10 positions match TRBD1. The trim removed 2 bases at V and 5 bases at J, leaving 5 bases unmatched. This CDR3 comprises 15 residues. Per the germline V gene, CDR1 is SGHTA and CDR2 is FQGNSA. In DNA form, the CDR3 reads TGTGCCAGCAGCTTATCCGGGACAGGGGTGTATGGCTACACCTTC. It encodes CASSLSGTGVYGYTF.

The V call is TRBV7-2, the J call TRBJ2-5; D possibly corresponds to TRBD1 (6 bases). Per germline, CDR1 SGHTA and CDR2 FQGNSA. V was trimmed by 5 bases and J by 3 bases, leaving 10 bases between them. The CDR3 is 13 residues long. CDR3 residues: CASSGRTEETQYF. The CDR3 DNA is TGTGCCAGCAGCGGACGGACAGAAGAGACCCAGTACTTC.

As to this clonotype: A much bigger clone sits one base away, suggesting this may be a read error. The CDR3 does not close with the conserved phenylalanine or tryptophan, likely indicating a read error. J is TRBJ2-5 and V is TRBV2; 7 nucleotides align to TRBD1. Losses at the gene ends were 7 bases for V and 1 base for J; bases not matched to a gene: 6. Germline V gene sequence: CDR1 SNHLY, CDR2 FYNNEI. There are 14 residues in the CDR3. This CDR3 is CASTDREGQETQYL. The DNA for the CDR3 is TGTGCCAGCACTGACAGGGAAGGCCAAGAGACCCAGTACCTC.

The V and J genes are TRBV15 and TRBJ1-1; D remains unclear. This CDR3 comprises 17 residues. Trimming took off 4 bases at V and 0 bases at J, with 18 bases between the two ends. Per the germline V gene, CDR1 is LNHNV and CDR2 is YYDKDF (reference sequence). The CDR3 loop reads CATSTRKGQFLNTEAFF. CDR3 coding DNA: TGTGCCACCAGCACCCGCAAGGGTCAGTTCCTGAACACTGAAGCTTTCTTT.

This clonotype was found a few times. This chain links TRBV12-3 or TRBV12-4 with TRBJ1-5, with 8 bases lining up with TRBD1. This CDR3 is built from 16 residues. Losses at the gene ends were 6 bases for V and 0 bases for J; bases not matched to a gene: 7. The CDR3 loop reads CASSKRQGTSNQPQHF. CDR3 nucleotide sequence: TGTGCCAGCAGCAAACGACAGGGGACTAGCAATCAGCCCCAGCATTTT.

This clonotype came up many times. The chain combines TRBV19 with TRBJ1-1; D not certain. This CDR3 spans 12 amino acids. Germline CDR1 reads LNHDA; CDR2 reads SQIVND (reference sequence). Trimming cost V 3 bases and J 8 bases, with 10 bases left between them. DNA of the CDR3: TGTGCCAGTAGTATTGATAAATTCGAAGCTTTCTTT. This gives the protein CASSIDKFEAFF.

About this clonotype itself: The junction shows a germline mismatch at one end, possibly a read error. This sequence joins TRBV5-4 and TRBJ2-3; 12 bases match TRBD2. The CDR3 consists of 17 residues. Germline V gives CDR1 SGHNT, CDR2 YYREEE (reference sequence). In DNA, the CDR3 is TGTGCCAGCAGCTTGCCTAGCGGGGGGGCCGGCACAGATACGCAGTGTTTT. Translating gives CASSLPSGGAGTDTQCF.

This clonotype has ten or more counts. The V call is TRBV19, the J call TRBJ1-5; TRBD1 aligns across 9 bases. This CDR3 contains 15 residues. Germline V CDR1 and CDR2: LNHDA, SQIVND (reference sequence). J was trimmed by 5 bases and V by 6 bases; bases with no gene match: 8. CDR3 loop: CASRAQGDRDQPQHF. Here the CDR3 DNA reads TGTGCCAGTAGGGCGCAGGGGGACAGGGATCAGCCCCAGCATTTT.

Many counts were recorded for this clonotype. One end of the junction is discordant with germline, which a read error may explain. CDR3 amino acids: CASSMGGIYNSPPHF. Written as DNA, the CDR3 is TGTGCCAGTAGTATGGGAGGGATCTATAATTCACCCCCCCACTTT. The chain carries TRBV19 and TRBJ1-6; D remains ambiguous. The CDR3 loop spans 15 amino acids. CDR1 is LNHDA, CDR2 SQIVND, per germline (reference sequence).

This clonotype has ten or more counts. The chain couples TRBV3-1 to TRBJ2-7, with D maybe TRBD2 (6 bases). Trimming cost V 6 bases and J 0 bases, with 12 bases left between them. The CDR3 length is 14 residues. CDR1 LGHDT and CDR2 YNNKEL come from the germline V gene (reference sequence). CDR3 amino acids: CASSRSGRSYEQYF. Written as DNA, the CDR3 is TGTGCCAGCAGTCGTAGCGGACGCTCCTACGAGCAGTACTTC.

This clonotype qualifies as medium-sized. The chain recombines TRBV7-6 with TRBJ1-1; the match to TRBD1 covers 7 bases. CDR1 is SGHVS and CDR2 is FNYEAQ in the germline V gene. Losses at the gene ends were 4 bases for V and 5 bases for J; bases not matched to a gene: 10. The CDR3 totals 15 residues. This CDR3 is CASSSKMTGSTEAFF. The DNA of the CDR3 is TGTGCCAGCAGCTCCAAGATGACAGGGAGTACTGAAGCTTTCTTT.

This clonotype appeared many times. The rearrangement uses TRBV2 and TRBJ2-3; D gene ambiguous. Trimming removed 0 bases from V and 7 bases from J, with 14 bases in between. Germline V gene data show CDR1 as SNHLY and CDR2 as FYNNEI. The CDR3 runs 15 residues. The CDR3: CASSEARPRSHTQYF. In DNA, the CDR3 is TGTGCCAGCAGTGAAGCTAGGCCCCGGTCCCATACGCAGTATTTT.

This clonotype has ten or more counts. The chain links TRBV4-3 to TRBJ1-1; D not certain. The germline CDR1 and CDR2 sequences are LGHNA and YSLEER. This CDR3 has 17 residues. V lost 0 bases and J 0 bases, leaving 14 bases between the germline ends. In nucleotides, the CDR3 is TGCGCCAGCAGCCAAGACTTAAGGACGGGTATGAACACTGAAGCTTTCTTT. Its translation is CASSQDLRTGMNTEAFF.